Listed here is a single TCR beta chain. Assay used: immunoSEQ multiplex PCR; TCRdb lists only in-frame clones, some missing. The sample yields roughly 130,000 clones, 85% to 90% seen once. The data were obtained in a study of T cell responses to AZD1222 COVID-19 vaccine. The source was peripheral blood, collected on day 0 of AZD1222 vaccination. This sequence was found in an adult in good health.

In DNA form, the CDR3 reads TGTGCCAGCGGACAGGCCTATGGCTACACCTTC. This translates into CASGQAYGYTF. The chain combines TRBV7-9 with TRBJ1-2, with TRBD1 matching over 7 bases. The V gene's germline CDR1 is SEHNR and CDR2 FQNEAQ (reference sequence). V shed 8 bases and J 4 bases; nucleotides not matched to a gene: 1. The CDR3 length is 11 residues.